This TCR beta chain is drawn from a study of shared clonotypes between healthy human individuals (dated by TCRdb to the early 2020s). With respect to the entire study: A few men and a couple of women, aged 18 to 49 years, made up the cohort. Blood TCR repertoires of about five healthy adults were deeply sequenced to estimate repertoire size and the extent of clonotype sharing between individuals. Per donor, leukapheresis produced somewhere between about 0.9 and 9.5 billion PBMCs. Per donor, three plates each were used for CD4 naive and CD4 memory, two for CD8 naive, and one for CD8 memory. Libraries were prepared and TCR repertoires were sequenced by different laboratories using diverse techniques, in order to increase sequencing depth and limit assay-specific biases. The investigation overall reported the following: Higher generation probabilities were observed for clonotypes shared by all four sorted-subset donors than for non-shared clonotypes. Even with the large sequencing depth, rarefaction of the sorted-subset datasets indicated that sequencing was incomplete. Naive subsets generally had larger estimated clonotype richness than memory subsets did. Pairwise subsampling indicated that sequencing depth was expected to affect the degree of clonotype sharing among donors. The genetic and exposure-history diversity represented was limited by the small number of donors. Sampling was restricted to blood, and TCR repertoires in tissue are likely to differ from TCR repertoires in blood. Across four donors, approximately 4.9% of naive CD4, approximately 4% of naive CD8, 2.3% of memory CD4, and around 0.4% of memory CD8 clonotypes were shared.

CDR1 MNHEY and CDR2 SVGAGI were looked up in the germline V gene. Counted from cysteine to phenylalanine, this CDR3 has 12 amino acids. Here the CDR3 DNA is all that survives: 36 bases in frame from base 1. Cut back by 0 bases and 9 bases, the V and J ends lie 8 bases apart. For the CD8 naive samples, CD45RO-negative cells were positively selected for CCR7, yielding a CD45RA+CCR7+ population from which TemRA cells were excluded. Donors were healthy HIV-negative adults with no recently reported acute infections or vaccinations. Every donor was a Caucasian adult living in Nashville, Tennessee, USA. After blood collection by leukapheresis, PBMCs were isolated using Ficoll-Histopaque density gradient centrifugation and then cryopreserved in the vapor phase of liquid nitrogen. Analytical flow cytometry was used to check the purity and quantity of every magnetically sorted T cell population. Each sorted fraction had its genomic DNA isolated and then quantified by UV absorbance on a Nanodrop 2000c.

To note about this clone: Its antigen remains unidentified. No base qualities exist here, and no much larger clone lies one base off it.

Using the deep immunoSEQ assay, multiplex PCR amplified TCR CDR3 regions from genomic DNA. Extracted genomic DNA from each cell subset was distributed evenly across all wells of several immunoSEQ 96-well plates, and each plate was treated as a replicate. For sorted subsets, roughly 200 ng of genomic DNA, equivalent to roughly 30,000 T cell genomes, went into each replicate PCR. Purified libraries were measured with a Qubit 3.0 fluorometer, size-checked on a Bioanalyzer 2100, and measured again with the KAPA Library Quantification kit. Every immunoSEQ 96-well plate was sequenced on a separate single-read 150-cycle Illumina NextSeq 550 flow cell. The paper's data handling went like this. Because the immunoSEQ output held only junctional sequences and lacked quality scores, the filtering could not match the filtering applied to full-length reads. To assign V/J genes and CDR3, sequences were annotated against IMGT germline references using PyIR, a Python wrapper for IgBLAST v1.9. Reads were filtered out if the reads had weak V/J assignments (E-value above 1e-6), no CDR3, stop codons, out-of-frame junctions, or ambiguous translated residues. V3J clonotypes were defined by identical inferred V gene, J gene, and CDR3 amino acid sequence. Percentage overlap between repertoires was computed as shared unique clonotypes divided by the size of the smaller repertoire. Three approaches were used to assess repertoire richness: RTK rarefaction, the Chao1 estimator, and Recon v2.1 estimates of unobserved clonotypes. For all TCRbeta clonotypes obtained by the gDNA method from a handful of donors, generation probabilities were computed with OLGA. Entries here come from immuneACCESS through TCRdb and include only in-frame sequences with V and J called. Some clones fail to appear in such tables; in the studies checked, an unresolved V gene covers under half of the shortfall, and the cause of the remainder is unknown. The V and J calls and clone size were taken over from that table, and D and trimming were inferred from the DNA. This sample comprises about 680,000 clones, roughly nine tenths of them detected only once. The ten largest clonotypes hold approximately 25% of the sample.

The source is a man younger than 40 in good health. The rearranged segments are TRBV6-5 and TRBJ2-5; a weak D assignment points to TRBD1 (5 bases agree). Source material: naive CD8+ T cells sorted from blood. Explained via the paper, the cell subset or site label denotes: CD45RA+CCR7+. The DNA sequence follows: TGTGCCAGCAGTTACTCGGGGCGAGCCCAGTACTTC. This sequence encodes CASSYSGRAQYF.